In its sample, the clone carrying this T cell receptor beta chain was seen once. Its specificity is not known. This CDR3 spans 19 amino acids. V trimming: 4 bases; J trimming: 5 bases; junction bases outside the gene matches: 20. Looked up from germline, CDR1 is MNHEY and CDR2 is SMNVEV (reference sequence). This sample stems from a study of CD8 T cell repertoires and HIV-1 epitope variants. For the study at large: T cells were stimulated with Twenty-five Gag and Nef peptides separately. Controls included no peptide, Ebola AY9 epitope, and a CMV, EBV, flu pool. Tested: three Gag epitope families, Nef HW9 and YT9.

Repertoires were generated with immunoSEQ multiplex PCR, while TCRdb's copy carries only in-frame clones and drops some. The sample has a few thousand clones; about 71% are singletons. Source material: cultured CD8+ T cells derived from PBMCs. The source of this sequence is a male donor with HIV. The chain combines TRBV27 with TRBJ2-5; TRBD1 matches 9 bases. The CDR3 nucleotides are TGTGCCAGCAGTTCCACGACAACCACACAGGGGGCGAAGGGCGAGACCCAGTACTTC. It codes for CASSSTTTTQGAKGETQYF.